Sequencing of this T cell receptor (beta chain) was carried out in a study of metastatic and nonmetastatic thyroid tumors. At least ten counts were recorded for this clone. The conserved phenylalanine or tryptophan normally closing the CDR3 is absent here, so this likely arose from a read error. Because the CDR3's place on the DNA is in doubt, the DNA is left out and the CDR3 is given as listed by TCRdb. This same CDR3 is encoded by further DNA sequences in the sample. The CDR3 is 10 amino acids in total, end residues counted. Germline V gene data show CDR1 as SGHTA and CDR2 as FQGTGA. Patients had received no treatment of any kind before thyroid surgery. TCRdb re-called the PCR reads with MiXCR. The table has 60,000 or so clones, 25% to 35% seen once.

The J gene is TRBJ2-2, the V gene TRBV7-3; TRBD1, the table's D call, lacks a check against the DNA. Sequences were obtained from blood. The sequence was collected from a female donor with papillary thyroid cancer or a benign thyroid nodule (not recorded which). Some clones in this sample may be carry-over from other donors' samples. CDR3 protein: CASSSRQDRG.